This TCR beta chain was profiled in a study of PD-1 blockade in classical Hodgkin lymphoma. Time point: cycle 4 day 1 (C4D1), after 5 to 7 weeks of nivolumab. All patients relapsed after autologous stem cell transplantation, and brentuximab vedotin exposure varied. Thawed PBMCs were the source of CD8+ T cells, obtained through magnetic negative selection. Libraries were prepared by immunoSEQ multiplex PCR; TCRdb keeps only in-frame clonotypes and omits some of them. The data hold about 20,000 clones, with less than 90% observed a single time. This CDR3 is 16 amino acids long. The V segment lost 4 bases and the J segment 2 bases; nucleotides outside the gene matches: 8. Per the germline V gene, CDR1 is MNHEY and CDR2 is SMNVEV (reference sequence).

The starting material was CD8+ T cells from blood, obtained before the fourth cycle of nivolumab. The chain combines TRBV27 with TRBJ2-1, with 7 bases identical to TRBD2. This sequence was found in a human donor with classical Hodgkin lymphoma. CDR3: CASSWSLAATYNEQFF. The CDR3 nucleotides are TGTGCCAGCAGTTGGTCGCTAGCGGCGACCTACAATGAGCAGTTCTTC.